This T cell receptor (beta chain) was sequenced during a study of T cell repertoires in cytomegalovirus infection. Study in general: It was recently identified HLA-C-restricted and well-studied HLA-B-restricted CMV epitopes that the study used. Indications of both CMV infection and matching HLA type were provided by public TCR beta signatures.

With V trimmed by 1 base and J by 8 bases, 12 bases remained unmatched. The length of the CDR3 is 16 residues. CDR1 is SEHNR and CDR2 is FQNEAQ in the germline V gene (reference sequence). MiXCR, run by TCRdb on the reads, gives a single entry per CDR3 protein. The profile shows about 700,000 distinct CDR3 sequences, around 32% of them singletons. The sample holds a few counts of this clonotype. Its target is unknown. Study-wide points: HLA-C-restricted TCR beta clonotypes specific for CMV led the ex vivo response.

The TCR comes from a human donor in good health (CMV status not recorded). Some clones in this sample may be carry-over from other donors' samples. The rearrangement links TRBV7-9 to TRBJ2-7, with 9 positions matching TRBD1. This sample comprised cultured PBMCs, obtained from culture after CMV antigen stimulation. CDR3 bases: TGTGCCAGCAGCTTAGGACAGGGGGGGACCTCGAACCAGCAGTACTTC. Its protein is CASSLGQGGTSNQQYF.